This T cell receptor beta chain was documented in a study of OX40 agonist ivuxolimab in advanced cancers. Study context: Head and neck, renal cell, melanoma or hepatocellular carcinoma were the cancers that dose-escalation patients had.

General observations from the study: Low normalized T-cell clonal expansion was additionally recorded for some nonresponders. The expanded peripheral T cells' antigen specificity was not determined.

Clones were sequenced by immunoSEQ multiplex PCR, and TCRdb holds only the in-frame ones, with some missing. The table includes 100,000 or so clones, 90% detected once. Worth noting for this clone: Its antigen remains unknown.

This CDR3 is 14 amino acids long. The ends were cut back, 4 bases at V and 9 bases at J, with 19 bases in the middle. Germline CDR1 LNHDA, CDR2 SQIVND (reference sequence). Sampling of blood occurred at baseline, cycle 4 day 1, and cycle 7 day 1. This clonotype was obtained from an adult with an advanced solid tumor such as melanoma, head and neck, liver or kidney cancer. The sample was CD4+ or CD8+ T cells sorted from blood, taken in a trial of the OX40 agonist ivuxolimab. The gene calls are TRBV19 and TRBJ2-7, with TRBD1 as a possible D gene (6 bases). The CDR3 loop is CASSTGTLPNGQYF. For the CDR3, the DNA is TGTGCCAGTAGTACCGGGACACTGCCTAACGGGCAGTACTTC.